The 20 T cell receptor beta chains in this list originate from one sample, sequenced in a study of beta chain features in type 1 diabetes. As every portion of the isolated RNA was reverse transcribed, the sequencing read expressed TCRB transcripts. Libraries were prepared by immunoSEQ multiplex PCR; TCRdb keeps only in-frame clonotypes and omits some of them. The sample has some 22,000 clones, under 75% seen once. The study, taken as a whole, reports: Researchers report that Type 1 diabetes patients had moderately but significantly shorter TCRB CDR3s across all four CD4+ subsets.

These receptors have no known antigen. Sequencing was done on a sample of stem cell memory CD4+ T cells from blood. The receptors shown here come from a young man with type 1 diabetes.

V and J are TRBV5-4 and TRBJ2-5; D might be TRBD1 (5 bases). V was trimmed by 3 bases and J by 1 base, leaving 16 bases between them. Germline CDR1 SGHNT, CDR2 YYREEE (reference sequence). This CDR3 spans 16 amino acids. CDR3 amino acids: CASSSRLGGAQETQYF. Written as DNA, the CDR3 is TGTGCCAGCAGCTCAAGGCTAGGTGGGGCCCAAGAGACCCAGTACTTC.

This chain joins TRBV4-2 and TRBJ2-1; 10 bases align to TRBD2. The CDR3 runs to 16 residues. V trimming: 1 base; J trimming: 8 bases; junction bases outside the gene matches: 8. Per the germline V gene, CDR1 is LGHNA and CDR2 is YNFKEQ. DNA for the CDR3: TGTGCCAGCAGCCAAGTTCTACTAGCGGGATTATATGAGCAGTTCTTC. It is translated as CASSQVLLAGLYEQFF.

This chain links TRBV5-1 with TRBJ2-1, with D perhaps TRBD1 (6 bases). CDR1 and CDR2 from the germline V gene are SGHRS and YFSETQ. V was shortened by 0 bases and J by 7 bases, with 17 bases between the two germline ends. The CDR3 contains 16 residues. The CDR3 region is CASSLGLGGGRNEQFF. The CDR3 DNA sequence: TGCGCCAGCAGCTTGGGTCTTGGTGGGGGCCGAAATGAGCAGTTCTTC.

The V call is TRBV11-2, the J call TRBJ1-5, with a weak D call TRBD1 (5 bases). The ends were cut back, 0 bases at V and 0 bases at J, with 12 bases in the middle. The length of the CDR3 is 17 residues. The germline V gene encodes CDR1 SGHAT and CDR2 FQNNGV. The CDR3 loop reads CASSLDHKGNSNQPQHF. As DNA, the CDR3 is TGTGCCAGCAGCTTAGATCATAAGGGGAATAGCAATCAGCCCCAGCATTTT.

The chain joins TRBV11-2 to TRBJ1-1; D is perhaps TRBD1 (5 bases). The CDR3 has 15 amino acids. Germline CDR1 reads SGHAT; CDR2 reads FQNNGV. Trimming left V 1 base short and J 4 bases short, with 13 bases between. The CDR3 here is CASSLGRGGSTEAFF. The CDR3, as DNA: TGTGCCAGCAGCTTAGGTCGGGGGGGTAGCACTGAAGCTTTCTTT.

In this sample, this clone turned up a few times. This chain connects TRBV5-1 to TRBJ2-2; 14 nucleotides agree with TRBD2. The V segment lost 3 bases and the J segment 6 bases; nucleotides outside the gene matches: 4. The CDR3 covers 16 residues. CDR1 and CDR2 from the germline V gene are SGHRS and YFSETQ. The CDR3 sequence: CASSSGTSGRAGELFF. CDR3 sequence (DNA): TGCGCCAGCAGCTCGGGGACTAGCGGGAGAGCCGGGGAGCTGTTTTTT.

The chain combines TRBV7-9 with TRBJ2-3; 16 bases are a match to TRBD2. Germline trimming cut 5 bases from V and 0 bases from J; bases unmatched to any gene: 2. This CDR3 is built from 17 residues. Per germline, CDR1 SEHNR and CDR2 FQNEAQ (reference sequence). The CDR3 coding sequence is TGTGCCAGCAGCCCGGGACTAGCGGGAGGGAGCACAGATACGCAGTATTTT. It yields the protein CASSPGLAGGSTDTQYF.

The V call is TRBV18, the J call TRBJ2-2; possibly TRBD2 for D (6 bases). Germline V lookup: CDR1 KGHSH, CDR2 LQKENI. Deletions cut 3 bases from V and 0 bases from J, with 11 bases between. The CDR3 is 16 residues long. CDR3 coding DNA: TGTGCCAGCTCACCCTTAGCGGACCCGAACACCGGGGAGCTGTTTTTT. Its translation: CASSPLADPNTGELFF.

The chain links TRBV18 to TRBJ2-5, with D perhaps TRBD2 (5 bases). The CDR3 extends over 14 amino acids. V lost 8 bases and J 2 bases, leaving 15 bases between the germline ends. Germline lookup yields CDR1 KGHSH and CDR2 LQKENI. The CDR3 loop is CASRGGARQETQYF. The DNA for the CDR3 is TGTGCCAGCCGTGGAGGCGCGAGACAAGAGACCCAGTACTTC.

J is TRBJ2-1 and V is TRBV12-2; TRBD2, the D gene given by the table, was not confirmed from the DNA. TRBV12-2 constitutes a pseudogene. The CDR3 is made up of 15 amino acids. The CDR3 spells CASRMETSPYNEQFF. In DNA form, the CDR3 reads TGTGCAAGTCGGATGGAGACTAGCCCTTACAATGAGCAGTTCTTC.

The rearrangement uses TRBV28 and TRBJ2-5, with a tentative D call TRBD1 (8 bases). Between the trimmed V and J ends, which lost 5 bases and 6 bases, there was a span of 19 bases. This CDR3 comprises 15 residues. Germline V lookup: CDR1 MDHEN, CDR2 SYDVKM. This chain's CDR3 is CASSPSYRGGKTQYF. DNA for the CDR3: TGTGCCAGCAGTCCATCCTACAGGGGGGGAAAGACCCAGTACTTC.

The CDR3 loop is CASSPGTSGGGLETQYF. CDR3 sequence (DNA): TGTGCCAGCAGCCCAGGGACTAGCGGGGGAGGCCTGGAGACCCAGTACTTC. The genes are TRBV7-2 and TRBJ2-5; TRBD2 matches 14 bases. The V and J ends lost 5 bases and 5 bases, in that order; junction bases with no gene match: 10. The CDR3 runs 17 residues. Germline V gene data show CDR1 as SGHTA and CDR2 as FQGNSA. The complete variable domain, with remaining parts taken from reference TRBV7-2 and TRBJ2-5, reads GAGVSQSPSNKVTEKGKDVELRCDPISGHTALYWYRQSLGQGLEFLIYFQGNSAPDKSGLPSDRFSAERTGGSVSTLTIQRTQQEDSAVYLCASSPGTSGGGLETQYFGPGTRLLVL.

V usage is TRBV2 and J usage is TRBJ2-3; 7 bases fit TRBD1. This CDR3 has 13 residues. With 6 bases clipped from V and 10 bases from J, the junction kept 10 bases outside the gene matches. Germline V lookup: CDR1 SNHLY, CDR2 FYNNEI. The CDR3 spells CASRGPAQGAQYF. DNA of the CDR3: TGTGCCAGCAGGGGACCCGCGCAGGGGGCGCAGTATTTT.

V gene TRBV2 combines with J gene TRBJ1-5, with TRBD1 as a possible D gene (6 bases). The CDR3 is made up of 12 amino acids. Germline V gene lookup returns CDR1 SNHLY and CDR2 FYNNEI. Deletions cut 6 bases from V and 8 bases from J, with 11 bases between. The CDR3 region has the DNA TGTGCCAGCAGCACAGGGAGGGAGCCCCAGCATTTT. Protein sequence: CASSTGREPQHF. The full variable domain, its missing parts supplied by reference TRBV2 and TRBJ1-5, is EPEVTQTPSHQVTQMGQEVILRCVPISNHLYFYWYRQILGQKVEFLVSFYNNEISEKSEIFDDQFSVERPDGSNFTLKIRSTKLEDSAMYFCASSTGREPQHFGDGTRLSIL.

The J gene is TRBJ1-1, the V gene TRBV7-2; D not certain. V dropped 4 bases and J dropped 1 base, with 13 bases sitting between them. The CDR3 has 15 amino acids. Germline CDR1 SGHTA, CDR2 FQGNSA. CDR3 bases: TGTGCCAGCAGCTCATCCGGGTATTGGAACACTGAAGCTTTCTTT. Translating gives CASSSSGYWNTEAFF. Combining the CDR3 with reference TRBV7-2 and TRBJ1-1 gives the whole variable domain GAGVSQSPSNKVTEKGKDVELRCDPISGHTALYWYRQSLGQGLEFLIYFQGNSAPDKSGLPSDRFSAERTGGSVSTLTIQRTQQEDSAVYLCASSSSGYWNTEAFFGQGTRLTVV.

This clone was seen a handful of times. The V gene is TRBV5-1, the J gene TRBJ2-1, with a weak D call TRBD2 (6 bases). The CDR3 is 17 amino acids. Trimming took off 0 bases at V and 0 bases at J, with 13 bases between the two ends. CDR1 is SGHRS, CDR2 YFSETQ, per germline. CDR3 region: CASSLAGGGSSYNEQFF. The DNA of the CDR3 is TGCGCCAGCAGCTTGGCCGGTGGGGGGAGCTCCTACAATGAGCAGTTCTTC.

The rearrangement links TRBV7-2 to TRBJ2-7; TRBD2 aligns across 7 bases. There are 16 residues in the CDR3. The trim removed 0 bases at V and 3 bases at J, leaving 8 bases unmatched. CDR1 is SGHTA and CDR2 is FQGNSA in the germline V gene. In DNA, the CDR3 is TGTGCCAGCAGCTTAGCTGGAGCGGGGCAGCACTACGAGCAGTACTTC. This codes for CASSLAGAGQHYEQYF.

This clone was detected a few times. J is TRBJ2-7 and V is TRBV5-4; D might be TRBD2 (5 bases). Germline V gene lookup returns CDR1 SGHNT and CDR2 YYREEE (reference sequence). The CDR3 covers 14 residues. V was shortened by 4 bases and J by 3 bases, with 14 bases between the two germline ends. The CDR3 is CASSGFSGDYEQYF. As DNA, the CDR3 is TGTGCCAGCAGCGGATTTTCCGGGGACTACGAGCAGTACTTC.

The chain links TRBV5-1 to TRBJ2-7; 11 bases fit TRBD2. The CDR3 runs to 14 residues. Germline assignment: CDR1 SGHRS and CDR2 YFSETQ. J was trimmed by 6 bases and V by 2 bases; bases with no gene match: 4. CDR3 sequence reads: CASSFTSGSSEQYF. As DNA, the CDR3 is TGCGCCAGCAGCTTTACTAGCGGGAGTAGCGAGCAGTACTTC.

This clone occurred a few times. This chain links TRBV28 with TRBJ2-7; weak D call: TRBD1 (6 bases). The germline gives CDR1 MDHEN, CDR2 SYDVKM. The CDR3 is 16 amino acids. V was clipped by 1 base and J by 0 bases, with 13 bases between them. CDR3 DNA sequence: TGTGCCAGCAGTTTATCCGCTACAGGGAGCTCCTACGAGCAGTACTTC. Amino acid sequence: CASSLSATGSSYEQYF.